The 16 T cell receptor beta chains below were found in one sample sequenced in a study of siplizumab effects on memory and regulatory T cells. Using immunoSEQ multiplex PCR, the repertoire was profiled, and TCRdb retains in-frame clones only, with some absent. Here the sample spans around 100,000 clones, approximately 94% being singletons. Sequenced: non-Treg CD4+ T cells sorted from blood. The receptors shown here come from a human donor in good health.

The genes are TRBV6-1 and TRBJ2-1; 7 bases line up with TRBD2. CDR3 size: 11 residues. V trimming: 8 bases; J trimming: 6 bases; junction bases outside the gene matches: 1. Germline CDR1 and CDR2: MNHNS and SASEGT. The CDR3 sequence is CASGRGNEQFF. CDR3 nucleotides: TGTGCCAGCGGGAGGGGCAATGAGCAGTTCTTC.

The chain combines TRBV7-6 with TRBJ1-3; 9 nucleotides align to TRBD1. The CDR3 has 17 amino acids. The germline CDR1 and CDR2 sequences are SGHVS and FNYEAQ. The ends lost 5 bases at V and 1 base at J; junction bases unmatched: 9. This chain's CDR3 is CASSTAGTGPSGNTIYF. The CDR3 DNA sequence: TGTGCCAGCAGCACCGCGGGGACAGGGCCGTCTGGAAACACCATATATTTT.

The chain carries TRBV28 and TRBJ1-3; D gene uncertain. This CDR3 region has 16 residues. Trimming stripped 3 bases from V and 2 bases from J, with 14 bases between. The germline CDR1 and CDR2 sequences are MDHEN and SYDVKM. CDR3 in DNA: TGTGCCAGCAGTTTTCGGGGAGATCGGCCTGGAAACACCATATATTTT. It is translated as CASSFRGDRPGNTIYF.

V is TRBV15 and J is TRBJ1-1, with D hard to call. V lost 3 bases and J lost 1, with 6 bases in between. Germline CDR1 and CDR2: LNHNV and YYDKDF (reference sequence). The CDR3 sequence is 13 residues long. The CDR3 sequence: CATSSEGNTEAFF. Written as DNA, the CDR3 is TGTGCCACCAGCAGTGAAGGGAACACTGAAGCTTTCTTT.

This chain connects TRBV6-1 to TRBJ2-7; possibly TRBD1 for D (5 bases). V was cut by 7 bases and J by 2 bases, with 12 bases left in between. This CDR3 is 13 amino acids long. Germline V gene sequence: CDR1 MNHNS, CDR2 SASEGT. CDR3 in amino acids: CASIPGAAYEQYF. CDR3 DNA sequence: TGTGCCAGCATTCCTGGGGCCGCCTACGAGCAGTACTTC.

This clone was seen only once. V is TRBV5-4 and J is TRBJ2-2; 9 positions match TRBD2. The germline CDR1 and CDR2 sequences are SGHNT and YYREEE (reference sequence). The CDR3 spans 17 residues. The V gene end was trimmed by 4 bases and the J gene end by 0 bases; junction bases not matched to a gene: 7. The CDR3 sequence: CASSRVAGAPNTGELFF. CDR3 nucleotide sequence: TGTGCCAGCAGCCGGGTAGCGGGGGCCCCGAACACCGGGGAGCTGTTTTTT. Supplemented by reference TRBV5-4 and TRBJ2-2, the full variable domain reads ETGVTQSPTHLIKTRGQQVTLRCSSQSGHNTVSWYQQALGQGPQFIFQYYREEENGRGNFPPRFSGLQFPNYSSELNVNALELDDSALYLCASSRVAGAPNTGELFFGEGSRLTVL.

Only one count was recorded for this clone. J is TRBJ2-4 and V is TRBV2; D may match TRBD1 or TRBD2 (6 bases each). CDR1 SNHLY and CDR2 FYNNEI come from the germline V gene. Trimming cost V 4 bases and J 0 bases, with 22 bases left between them. There are 19 residues in the CDR3. DNA for the CDR3: TGTGCCAGCAGTGTAGGGATTACTAGGGGGACTTTAGCCAAAAACATTCAGTACTTC. It is translated as CASSVGITRGTLAKNIQYF.

The chain couples TRBV18 to TRBJ2-5, with D perhaps being TRBD1 or TRBD2 (6 bases each). The germline CDR1 and CDR2 sequences are KGHSH and LQKENI. The V end lost 3 bases, the J end lost 4 bases, and 18 bases lay between the germline ends. The length of the CDR3 is 16 residues. CDR3 DNA sequence: TGTGCCAGCTCACCCGAAATTGGAGGGGGAGGAGAGACCCAGTACTTC. As protein: CASSPEIGGGGETQYF. Full variable domain (outside the CDR3, taken from reference TRBV18 and TRBJ2-5): NAGVMQNPRHLVRRRGQEARLRCSPMKGHSHVYWYRQLPEEGLKFMVYLQKENIIDESGMPKERFSAEFPKEGPSILRIQQVVRGDSAAYFCASSPEIGGGGETQYFGPGTRLLVL.

This rearrangement joins TRBV19 to TRBJ2-7; D gene unclear. The CDR3 has 13 amino acids. The germline V gene encodes CDR1 LNHDA and CDR2 SQIVND (reference sequence). Trimming took 3 bases from V and 0 from J, leaving 6 bases between them. Here the CDR3 reads CASSIDTSYEQYF. The CDR3 nucleotides are TGTGCCAGTAGTATCGACACCTCCTACGAGCAGTACTTC.

The chain links TRBV15 to TRBJ1-2; TRBD1 agrees at 9 bases. V lost 7 bases to trimming and J lost 4 bases; unmatched junction nucleotides: 4. Germline values: CDR1 LNHNV, CDR2 YYDKDF (reference sequence). This CDR3 contains 13 residues. The CDR3 sequence: CATMDRGSYGYTF. DNA of the CDR3: TGTGCCACCATGGACAGGGGAAGCTATGGCTACACCTTC.

The J gene is TRBJ2-1, the V gene TRBV27; 14 bases fit TRBD2. Germline lookup yields CDR1 MNHEY and CDR2 SMNVEV (reference sequence). This CDR3 has 19 residues. Germline trimming cut 1 base from V and 7 bases from J; bases unmatched to any gene: 12. This chain's CDR3 is CASSLFPKTSGGARNEQFF. The CDR3 nucleotides are TGTGCCAGCAGTTTATTCCCCAAGACTAGCGGGGGGGCCCGGAATGAGCAGTTCTTC.

The J gene is TRBJ2-5, the V gene TRBV7-9, with 8 bases matching TRBD1. J lost 7 bases, V lost 5 bases, and 6 bases had no gene match. The germline CDR1 and CDR2 sequences are SEHNR and FQNEAQ (reference sequence). There are 13 residues in the CDR3. Here the CDR3 DNA reads TGTGCCAGCAGCCGGACAGGGCCGAGGACCCAGTACTTC. Amino acid sequence: CASSRTGPRTQYF.

This sequence joins TRBV6-1 and TRBJ2-5; possibly TRBD2 for D (5 bases). V was trimmed by 5 bases and J by 2 bases, leaving 9 bases between them. The CDR3 length is 13 residues. CDR1 is MNHNS, CDR2 SASEGT, per germline. The CDR3: CASSSTRQETQYF. In nucleotides, the CDR3 is TGTGCCAGCAGTTCTACTAGACAAGAGACCCAGTACTTC.

The chain carries TRBV18 and TRBJ1-5; no clear D. V gave up 3 bases and J gave up 5 bases, with 11 bases separating them. Germline lookup yields CDR1 KGHSH and CDR2 LQKENI. The CDR3 consists of 14 residues. CDR3 sequence: CASSPRGDDQPQHF. CDR3 nucleotides: TGTGCCAGCTCACCGCGCGGGGATGATCAGCCCCAGCATTTT. Using reference TRBV18 and TRBJ1-5 for the parts outside the CDR3, the full variable domain is NAGVMQNPRHLVRRRGQEARLRCSPMKGHSHVYWYRQLPEEGLKFMVYLQKENIIDESGMPKERFSAEFPKEGPSILRIQQVVRGDSAAYFCASSPRGDDQPQHFGDGTRLSIL.

The chain couples TRBV6-1 to TRBJ1-1, with TRBD1 matching over 7 bases. V shed 6 bases, J shed 0 bases, and the junction held 4 bases outside the gene matches. The CDR3 extends over 14 amino acids. Germline-derived CDR1 and CDR2 are MNHNS and SASEGT. CDR3 region: CASRGDRLNTEAFF. The CDR3 DNA sequence: TGTGCCAGCAGGGGGGACAGACTGAACACTGAAGCTTTCTTT.

V and J are TRBV19 and TRBJ1-5; no clear D. CDR1 and CDR2 from the germline V gene are LNHDA and SQIVND (reference sequence). Trimming removed 5 bases from V and 2 bases from J, with 7 bases in between. CDR3 length equals 13 residues. The CDR3 sequence is CASSGRGNQPQHF. The CDR3 DNA follows: TGTGCCAGTAGTGGAAGAGGCAATCAGCCCCAGCATTTT.